In its sample, the clone carrying this T cell receptor beta chain was seen a few times. Its target is not known. These data originate in a study of CD8 T cells in ankylosing spondylitis. CDR1 and CDR2 from the germline V gene are KGHSH and LQKENI. V was trimmed by 3 bases and J by 10 bases, leaving 16 bases between them. The CDR3 has 14 residues. Points from the study as a whole: A TCR beta motif of fewer than ten highly homologous variants seemed to mark ankylosing spondylitis blood.

TCRdb called the 5' RACE reads again in MiXCR, with one record for every CDR3 protein. Seen here are 200,000 to 250,000 distinct CDR3 sequences, approximately 20% observed once, and the top ten hold roughly 43%. This TCR derives from a male donor with ankylosing spondylitis. The gene calls are TRBV18 and TRBJ2-1; the D gene is possibly TRBD1 (6 bases). Sequenced material: blood, either unsorted or a sorted T cell fraction (not recorded which). The CDR3 nucleotides are TGTGCCAGCTCACCCCAGGACAGCTTTTTCGAGCAGTTCTTC. This translates into CASSPQDSFFEQFF.